This T cell receptor (beta chain) was captured by sequencing in a study of blood T cell repertoires in COVID-19. Overall study context: Samples came from the United States, Italy and Spain, spanning acute and convalescent COVID-19. Sources were T cells, B-cell-depleted T cells, or PBMCs; the material itself was cDNA or gDNA.

Recruits, aged roughly 18 to 90 years, lived in around 24 US areas. V was trimmed by 6 bases and J by 2 bases, leaving 14 bases between them. The CDR3 sequence is 16 residues long. The V gene's germline CDR1 is MNHNS and CDR2 SASEGT. As originally analysed: Reference gene primers were amplified, and this amplification served to estimate nucleated cell counts. Sequenced by immunoSEQ multiplex PCR; TCRdb stores in-frame clones only, minus some. D and trimming come from the DNA, and the V and J calls and clone size come from that table. The sample has under 250,000 clones; around 85% are singletons. This clone has more than one count but fewer than ten.

This rearrangement joins TRBV6-1 to TRBJ1-6; the D gene is possibly TRBD1 (6 bases). Sequenced: PBMCs or T cells enriched from blood (not recorded which). This receptor was taken from a woman between 45 and 60 years old with acute COVID-19. CDR3 protein: CASSELGATYNSPLHF. For the CDR3, the DNA is TGTGCCAGCAGCGAATTGGGGGCAACCTATAATTCACCCCTCCACTTT.